This T cell receptor beta chain was sequenced during a study of neurological immune-mediated disorders (dated 2019 in TCRdb). About the investigation overall: Among the 35 or so multiple sclerosis patients, relapsing-remitting MS was present in roughly 30 and secondary progressive MS was present in 3. Using UMI-based sequencing, the study compared peripheral blood TCR-beta repertoires from patients with HTLV-I-associated myelopathy (HAM/TSP), patients with multiple sclerosis, and healthy controls. The approximately 100 TCR-beta libraries included longitudinal samples, technical triplicates and paired sorted CD4+ and CD8+ T-cell subsets alongside PBMC samples. The cohort was made up of approximately 69 subjects, consisting of about 14 HAM/TSP patients, about 34 multiple sclerosis patients and 20 healthy controls.

CDR1 and CDR2 are drawn from the germline V gene (reference sequence): SEHNR, FQNEAQ. Reading from cysteine to phenylalanine, the CDR3 counts 13 amino acids. CDR3 DNA is the only sequence kept; it has 39 bases, read in frame from the first base. With regard to this clonotype: The antigen this receptor binds is unknown. A read error may account for a junction end that differs from germline.

For the unsorted PBMC libraries, 2 million PBMCs were stored in RNAlater at -80 degrees C until RNA extraction and were used to generate the libraries. The multiple sclerosis patients were enrolled in a US clinical protocol that used magnetic resonance imaging to evaluate disease progression. Peripheral blood was subjected to Ficoll-Hypaque density gradient centrifugation to isolate PBMCs, which were then cryopreserved in liquid nitrogen. General study outcomes and caveats: No identical CDR3 amino acid sequences were found to be shared among expanded clones across subjects, suggesting that TCR-beta repertoires were private in all groups. No clinical or MRI features were associated with the MS cluster, and the authors said that larger cohorts are needed. Phylogenetic analysis grouped repertoires from 18 of 34 MS patients into a cluster of related CDR3 sequences, suggesting a possible repertoire-level signature. TCR clonal expansion was greatest in HAM/TSP patients and smallest in MS patients, who ranked below even healthy controls.

cDNA was synthesized by template-switch 5'RACE using a primer carrying a 10-nucleotide random unique molecular identifier by which each TCR transcript was tagged. Each sequencing run produced over 180 million TCR-beta sequences covering 15-18 subjects. The RNeasy kit was used to extract total RNA. Using the KAPA Real-time Library Amplification kit, TCR-beta VDJ regions were amplified with primers for the TCR constant region and the 5'RACE anchor. Sample indexes and Illumina adaptors were added in a first PCR, after which library yield was increased in a second PCR. The roughly 650 bp TCR product was size-selected on a 2% E-gel SizeSelection system after Ampure bead purification. Library quality was checked on a Bioanalyzer, concentration was measured with Qubit, and libraries were quantified with the Kapa Library Quantification kit before pooling. An Illumina HiSeq 2500 was used to sequence the libraries paired-end at 2 x 150 bp. To increase sequence diversity, about 25-30% phiX was spiked into each library pool. The source study handled its data this way. The quality-filtered reads were processed with the UMI-based MiGEC pipeline, whose error correction step removed more than 75% of the raw TCR sequences. VDJ genes were aligned to IMGT germline references, and clonotypes were defined by unique CDR3 amino acid sequence plus V-J genes. Clonal expansion, Shannon diversity, and CDR3 relatedness (CalcPairwiseDistances, ClusterSamples) were evaluated with VDJtools, and phylogenetic trees were built with CLCbio workbench. A clone was classed as expanded if it had 8 or more unique UMIs, a cutoff based on coefficient-of-variation modelling across technical triplicates. The public sequencing data were trimmed at Q25 with fastp and processed into clonotypes with MiXCR by TCRdb, which kept only in-frame beta chains. CDR3 protein duplicates are merged, each entry listing the most common genes and DNA. The V and J calls were not made by the authors but by TCRdb's processing. The sample has around 130,000 distinct CDR3 sequences on record, roughly 3.4% of them singletons. Roughly 1.3% of the sample goes to the ten largest clones.

Sequenced input: PBMCs. The TCR originated in a woman aged 25 to 39 with multiple sclerosis. The rearrangement joined TRBV7-9 to TRBJ2-5; the D gene is not confidently resolved. DNA sequence: TGTGCCAGCAGCAATTGGGCCCAAGGGACCCAGTACTTC. Translation gives CASSNWAQGTQYF.